Given below is one T cell receptor beta chain in context. The target antigen is unknown. Unexposed donor CD4+ T cells date from about 2011-2019, before the COVID-19 pandemic. The cells were cultured for 10 days before CD4+ T cells were isolated. This sample is drawn from a study of CD4 T cells in relation to SARS-CoV-2 and coronaviruses. Across the study: TCR beta CDR3s were sequenced after roughly ten-day antigen culture of PBMCs. Crossreactive spike epitopes shared across donors were mapped to their HLA restriction.

Clones were read by immunoSEQ multiplex PCR, and TCRdb kept only the in-frame ones, dropping some. The sample holds 15,000 to 19,000 clones, around four fifths seen once. The germline CDR1 and CDR2 sequences are MNHEY and SMNVEV (reference sequence). Trimming cost V 4 bases and J 1 base, with 29 bases left between them. This CDR3 spans 22 amino acids. The specimen was CD4+ T cells from PBMCs, cultured in vitro. The origin of this receptor is a human donor in good health. V gene TRBV27 combines with J gene TRBJ2-6; D may be TRBD1 or TRBD2 (9 bases each). CDR3 protein: CASSYVPGQGAAGGSGANVLTF. DNA for the CDR3: TGTGCCAGCAGTTACGTACCGGGACAGGGTGCGGCGGGAGGGTCTGGGGCCAACGTCCTGACTTTC.